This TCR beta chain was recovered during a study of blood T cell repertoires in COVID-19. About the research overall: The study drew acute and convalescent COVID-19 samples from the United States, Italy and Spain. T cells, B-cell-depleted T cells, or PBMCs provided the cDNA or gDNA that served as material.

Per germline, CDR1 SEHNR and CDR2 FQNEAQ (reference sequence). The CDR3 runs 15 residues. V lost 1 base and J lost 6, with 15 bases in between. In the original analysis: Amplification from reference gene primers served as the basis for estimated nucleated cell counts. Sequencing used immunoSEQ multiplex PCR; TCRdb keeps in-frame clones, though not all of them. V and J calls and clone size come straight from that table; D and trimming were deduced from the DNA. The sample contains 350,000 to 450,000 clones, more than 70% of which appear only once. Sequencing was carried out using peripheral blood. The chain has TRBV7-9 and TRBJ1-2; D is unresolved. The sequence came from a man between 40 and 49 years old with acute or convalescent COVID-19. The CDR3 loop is CASSLVPRPRDGYTF. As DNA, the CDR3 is TGTGCCAGCAGCTTAGTCCCCCGGCCTCGGGATGGCTACACCTTC.